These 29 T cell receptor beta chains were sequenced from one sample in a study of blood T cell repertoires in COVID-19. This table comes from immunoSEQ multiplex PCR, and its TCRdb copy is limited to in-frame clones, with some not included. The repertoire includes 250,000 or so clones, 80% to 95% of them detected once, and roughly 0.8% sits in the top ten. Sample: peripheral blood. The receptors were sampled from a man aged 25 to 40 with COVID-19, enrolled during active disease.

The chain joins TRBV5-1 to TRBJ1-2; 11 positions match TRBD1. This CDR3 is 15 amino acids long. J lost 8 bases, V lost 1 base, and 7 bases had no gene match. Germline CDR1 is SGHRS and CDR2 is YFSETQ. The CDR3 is CASSLSGQGVRGYTF. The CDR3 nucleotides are TGCGCCAGCAGCTTGTCGGGACAGGGGGTGCGAGGCTACACCTTC.

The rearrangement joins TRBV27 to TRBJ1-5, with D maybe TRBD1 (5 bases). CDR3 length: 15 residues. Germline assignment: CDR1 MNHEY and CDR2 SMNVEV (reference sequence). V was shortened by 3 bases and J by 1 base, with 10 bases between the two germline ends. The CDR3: CASSFGGYSNQPQHF. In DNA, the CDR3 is TGTGCCAGCAGTTTTGGGGGGTACAGCAATCAGCCCCAGCATTTT.

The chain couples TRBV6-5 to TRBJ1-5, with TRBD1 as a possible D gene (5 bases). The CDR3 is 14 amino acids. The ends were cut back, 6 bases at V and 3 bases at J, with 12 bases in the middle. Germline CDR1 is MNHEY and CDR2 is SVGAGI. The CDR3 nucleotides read TGTGCCAGCAGACCCGGGGGGTACAATCAGCCCCAGCATTTT. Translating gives CASRPGGYNQPQHF.

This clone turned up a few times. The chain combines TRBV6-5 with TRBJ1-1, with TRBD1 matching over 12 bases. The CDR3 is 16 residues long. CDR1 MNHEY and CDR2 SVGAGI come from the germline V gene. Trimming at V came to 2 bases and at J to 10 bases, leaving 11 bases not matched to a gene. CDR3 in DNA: TGTGCCAGCAGTTACGGGGGACAGGGGGCGCCCCGAGCAGCTTTCTTT. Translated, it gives CASSYGGQGAPRAAFF.

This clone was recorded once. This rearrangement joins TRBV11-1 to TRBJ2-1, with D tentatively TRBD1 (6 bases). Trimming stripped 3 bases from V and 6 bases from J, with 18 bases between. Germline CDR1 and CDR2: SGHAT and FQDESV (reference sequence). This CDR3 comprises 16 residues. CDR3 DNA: TGTGCCAGCAGCTTTCAGGGGTACATTGGCGGCAATGAGCAGTTCTTC. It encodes CASSFQGYIGGNEQFF.

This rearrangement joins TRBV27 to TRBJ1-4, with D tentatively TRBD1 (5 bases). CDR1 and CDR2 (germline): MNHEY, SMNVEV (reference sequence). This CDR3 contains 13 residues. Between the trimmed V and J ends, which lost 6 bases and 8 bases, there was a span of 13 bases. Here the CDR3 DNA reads TGTGCCAGCAGGTTCTCCGGGGGGGAAAAACTGTTTTTT. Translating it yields CASRFSGGEKLFF.

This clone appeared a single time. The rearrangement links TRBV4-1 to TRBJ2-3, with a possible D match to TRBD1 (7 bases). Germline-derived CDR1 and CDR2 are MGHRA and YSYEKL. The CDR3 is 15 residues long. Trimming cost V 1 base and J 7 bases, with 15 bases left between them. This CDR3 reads CASSQGLGGQNTQYF. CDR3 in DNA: TGCGCCAGCAGCCAAGGTCTCGGGGGACAGAATACGCAGTATTTT.

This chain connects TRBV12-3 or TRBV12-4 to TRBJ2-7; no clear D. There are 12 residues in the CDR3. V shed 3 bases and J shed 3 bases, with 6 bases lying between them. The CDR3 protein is CASSLLIYEQYF. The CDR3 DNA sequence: TGTGCCAGCAGTTTGTTAATCTACGAGCAGTACTTC.

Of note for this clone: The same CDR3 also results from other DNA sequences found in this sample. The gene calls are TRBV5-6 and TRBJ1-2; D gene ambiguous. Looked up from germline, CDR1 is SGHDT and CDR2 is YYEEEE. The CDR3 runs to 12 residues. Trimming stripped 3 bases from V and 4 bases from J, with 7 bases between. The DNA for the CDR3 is TGTGCCAGCAGCTCGGGAGGCTATGGCTACACCTTC. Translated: CASSSGGYGYTF.

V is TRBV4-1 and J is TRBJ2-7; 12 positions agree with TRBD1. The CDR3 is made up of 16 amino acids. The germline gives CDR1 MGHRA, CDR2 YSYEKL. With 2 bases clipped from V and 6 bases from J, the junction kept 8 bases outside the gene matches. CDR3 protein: CASSQFPGTGGVEQYF. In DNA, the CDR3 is TGCGCCAGCAGCCAATTCCCCGGGACAGGGGGCGTCGAGCAGTACTTC.

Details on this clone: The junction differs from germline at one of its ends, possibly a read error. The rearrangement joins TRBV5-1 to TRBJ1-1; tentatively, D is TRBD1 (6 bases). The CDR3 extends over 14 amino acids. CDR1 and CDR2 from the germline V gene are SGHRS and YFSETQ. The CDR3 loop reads CASRLDRPNTEAFF. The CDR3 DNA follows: TGCGCCAGCAGATTGGACAGACCGAACACTGAAGCTTTCTTT.

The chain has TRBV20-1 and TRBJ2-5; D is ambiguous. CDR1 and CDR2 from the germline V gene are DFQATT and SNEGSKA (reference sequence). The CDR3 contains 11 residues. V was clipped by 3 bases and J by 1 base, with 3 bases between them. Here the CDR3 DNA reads TGCAGTGCTAGCTTCCAAGAGACCCAGTACTTC. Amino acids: CSASFQETQYF.

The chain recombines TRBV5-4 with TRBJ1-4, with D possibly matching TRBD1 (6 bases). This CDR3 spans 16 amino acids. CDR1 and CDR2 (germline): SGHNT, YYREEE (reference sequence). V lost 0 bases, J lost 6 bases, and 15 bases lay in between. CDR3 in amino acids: CASSLVGAGVDEKLFF. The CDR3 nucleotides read TGTGCCAGCAGCTTGGTGGGGGCAGGGGTTGATGAAAAACTGTTTTTT. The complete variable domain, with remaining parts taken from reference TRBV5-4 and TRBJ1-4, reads ETGVTQSPTHLIKTRGQQVTLRCSSQSGHNTVSWYQQALGQGPQFIFQYYREEENGRGNFPPRFSGLQFPNYSSELNVNALELDDSALYLCASSLVGAGVDEKLFFGSGTQLSVL.

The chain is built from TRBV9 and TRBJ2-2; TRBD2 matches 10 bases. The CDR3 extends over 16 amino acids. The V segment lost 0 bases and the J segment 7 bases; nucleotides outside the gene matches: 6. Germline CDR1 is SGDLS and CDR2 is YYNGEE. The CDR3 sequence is CASSVEPSGGNGELFF. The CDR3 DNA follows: TGTGCCAGCAGCGTAGAGCCTAGCGGGGGCAACGGGGAGCTGTTTTTT.

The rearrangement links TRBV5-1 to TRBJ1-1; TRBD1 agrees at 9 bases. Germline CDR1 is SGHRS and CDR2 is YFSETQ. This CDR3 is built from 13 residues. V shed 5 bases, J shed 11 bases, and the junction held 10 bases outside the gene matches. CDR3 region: CASSSGTGWLAFF. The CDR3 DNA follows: TGCGCCAGCAGTTCCGGGACAGGGTGGTTGGCTTTCTTT.

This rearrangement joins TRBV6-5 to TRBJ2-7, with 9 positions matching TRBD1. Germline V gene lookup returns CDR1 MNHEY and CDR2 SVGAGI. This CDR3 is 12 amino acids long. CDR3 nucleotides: TGTGGGGCCCGGGACAGGGTCCACGAGCAGTACTTC. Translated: CGARDRVHEQYF.

The CDR3 reads CATSRDGQLEAFF. The CDR3, as DNA: TGTGCCACCAGCAGAGATGGACAATTAGAAGCTTTCTTT. The genes are TRBV15 and TRBJ1-1; TRBD1 might be the D (5 bases). The CDR3 contains 13 residues. Trimming left V 0 bases short and J 8 bases short, with 10 bases between. Per germline, CDR1 LNHNV and CDR2 YYDKDF (reference sequence).

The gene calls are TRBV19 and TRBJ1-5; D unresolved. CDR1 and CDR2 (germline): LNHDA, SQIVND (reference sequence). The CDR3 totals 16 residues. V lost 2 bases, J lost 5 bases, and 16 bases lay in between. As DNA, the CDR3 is TGTGCCAGTAGTATAACGGCAGGCGAACGTTATCAGCCCCAGCATTTT. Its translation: CASSITAGERYQPQHF. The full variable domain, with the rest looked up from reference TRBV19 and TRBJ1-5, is DGGITQSPKYLFRKEGQNVTLSCEQNLNHDAMYWYRQDPGQGLRLIYYSQIVNDFQKGDIAEGYSVSREKKESFPLTVTSAQKNPTAFYLCASSITAGERYQPQHFGDGTRLSIL.

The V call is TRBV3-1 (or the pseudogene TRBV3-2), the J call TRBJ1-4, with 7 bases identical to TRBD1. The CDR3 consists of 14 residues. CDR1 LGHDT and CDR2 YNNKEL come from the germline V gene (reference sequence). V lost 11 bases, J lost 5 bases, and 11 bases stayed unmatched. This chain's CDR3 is CAAGPGQRNEKLFF. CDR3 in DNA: TGTGCCGCAGGGCCGGGACAGCGGAATGAAAAACTGTTTTTT.

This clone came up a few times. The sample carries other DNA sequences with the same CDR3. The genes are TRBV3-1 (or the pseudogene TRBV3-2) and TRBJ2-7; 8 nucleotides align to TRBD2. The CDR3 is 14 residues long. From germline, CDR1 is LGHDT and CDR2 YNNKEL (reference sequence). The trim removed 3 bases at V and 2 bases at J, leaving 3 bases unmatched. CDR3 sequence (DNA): TGTGCCAGCAGCCATTCAGCGGGGGCCTACGAGCAGTACTTC. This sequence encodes CASSHSAGAYEQYF.

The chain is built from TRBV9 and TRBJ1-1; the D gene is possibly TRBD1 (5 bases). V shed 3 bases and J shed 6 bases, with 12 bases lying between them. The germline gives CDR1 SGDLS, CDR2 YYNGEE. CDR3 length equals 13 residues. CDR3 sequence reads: CASSGGGDAEAFF. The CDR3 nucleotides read TGTGCCAGCAGCGGTGGAGGGGACGCTGAAGCTTTCTTT.

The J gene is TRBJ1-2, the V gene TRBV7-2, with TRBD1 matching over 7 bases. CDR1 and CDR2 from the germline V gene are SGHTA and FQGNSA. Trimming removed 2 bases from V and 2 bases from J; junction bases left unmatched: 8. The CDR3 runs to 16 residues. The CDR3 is CASSLRYTGANYGYTF. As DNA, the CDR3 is TGTGCCAGCAGCTTAAGGTATACAGGGGCCAACTATGGCTACACCTTC.

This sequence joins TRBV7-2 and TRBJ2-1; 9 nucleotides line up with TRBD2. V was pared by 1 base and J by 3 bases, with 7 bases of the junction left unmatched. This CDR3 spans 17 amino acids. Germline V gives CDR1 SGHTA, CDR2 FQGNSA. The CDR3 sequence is CASSLGSSSGVYNEQFF. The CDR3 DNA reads TGTGCCAGCAGCTTAGGGTCGTCTAGCGGGGTCTACAATGAGCAGTTCTTC.

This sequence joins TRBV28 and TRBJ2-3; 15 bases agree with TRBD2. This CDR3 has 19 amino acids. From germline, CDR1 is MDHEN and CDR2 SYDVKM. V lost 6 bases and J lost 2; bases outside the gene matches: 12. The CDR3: CASSQPTGLAGGNTDTQYF. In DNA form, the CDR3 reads TGTGCCAGCAGCCAGCCCACGGGACTAGCGGGGGGCAACACAGATACGCAGTATTTT.

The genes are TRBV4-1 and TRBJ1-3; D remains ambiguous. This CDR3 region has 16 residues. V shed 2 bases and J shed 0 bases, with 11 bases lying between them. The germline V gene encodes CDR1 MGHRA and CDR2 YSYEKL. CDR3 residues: CASSQLDPGSGNTIYF. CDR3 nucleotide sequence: TGCGCCAGCAGCCAACTCGATCCGGGCTCTGGAAACACCATATATTTT.

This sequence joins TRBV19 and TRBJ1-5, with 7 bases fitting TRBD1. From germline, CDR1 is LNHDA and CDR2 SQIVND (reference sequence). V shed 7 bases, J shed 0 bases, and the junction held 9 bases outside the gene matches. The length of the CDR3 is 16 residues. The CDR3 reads CASTDGTANSNQPQHF. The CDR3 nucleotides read TGTGCCAGTACCGATGGGACAGCAAATAGCAATCAGCCCCAGCATTTT.

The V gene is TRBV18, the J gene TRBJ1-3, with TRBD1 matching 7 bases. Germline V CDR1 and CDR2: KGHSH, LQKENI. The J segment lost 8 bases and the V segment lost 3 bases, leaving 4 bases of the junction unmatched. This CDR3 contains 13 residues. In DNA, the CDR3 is TGTGCCAGCTCACCCCGAACAGGGGACACCATATATTTT. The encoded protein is CASSPRTGDTIYF.

For the CDR3, the DNA is TGTGCCAGCAGCTTAGGGTGGAGAGAGGGCCGGGGCTCCTACGAGCAGTACTTC. Residues: CASSLGWREGRGSYEQYF. This chain connects TRBV13 to TRBJ2-7, with a possible D match to TRBD2 (5 bases). Trimming left V 0 bases short and J 0 bases short, with 18 bases between. The CDR3 consists of 18 residues. Germline CDR1 is PRHDT and CDR2 is FYEKMQ (reference sequence).

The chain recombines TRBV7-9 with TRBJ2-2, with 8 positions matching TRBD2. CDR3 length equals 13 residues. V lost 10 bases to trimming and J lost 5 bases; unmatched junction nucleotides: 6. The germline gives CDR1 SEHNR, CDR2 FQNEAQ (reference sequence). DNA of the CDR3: TGTGCCAAGACTAGCGCTGTTACCGGGGAGCTGTTTTTT. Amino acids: CAKTSAVTGELFF.